This T cell receptor beta chain was recovered during a study of human T cells and chemical hapten exposure. TCRdb re-called the RACE reads with MiXCR, one entry per CDR3 protein. Here the sample spans some 80,000 distinct CDR3 sequences, roughly 10% being singletons. Time point meaning: patch test 1, 2 weeks after DPC sensitization. Treatment noted: therapeutic diphenylcyclopropenone sensitization with weekly scalp DPC. Prior to application of each patch test, blood was drawn. This TCR came from a woman aged 45-60 years with alopecia areata. Some clones in this sample may be carry-over from other donors' samples. This specimen was whole blood, taken in connection with sensitization to the hapten diphenylcyclopropenone (DPC).

CDR3 nucleotides: TGTGCCAGCAGTTACGCAAATCAGCCCCAGCATTTT. Protein product: CASSYANQPQHF. The chain joins TRBV6-2 or TRBV6-3 to TRBJ1-5, with D unresolved. The CDR3 runs 12 residues. Trimming pared 2 bases from V and 4 bases from J, leaving 3 bases between. Per the germline V gene, CDR1 is MNHEY and CDR2 is SVGEGT.